Here is one T cell receptor beta chain with its context. The germline V and J ends were trimmed by 2 bases and 0 bases, with 11 bases remaining between them. The CDR3 contains 16 residues. CDR1 and CDR2 (germline): LNHNV, YYDKDF (reference sequence). This sample was taken from a study of cytomegalovirus exposure and HLA in healthy donors. The PCR employed 60 Vbeta primers together with 13 Jbeta primers. The data were produced by immunoSEQ multiplex PCR, yet TCRdb's version contains in-frame clones alone and is incomplete. This sample contains 150,000 to 250,000 clones. The sequence was collected from a boy aged 10-17 years in good health and CMV-seronegative. The chain has TRBV15 and TRBJ2-1; D may be TRBD2 (6 bases). The sample consisted of PBMCs. The CDR3 region has the DNA TGTGCCACCAGCAGACCACTCGGGGGCTCCTACAATGAGCAGTTCTTC. It codes for CATSRPLGGSYNEQFF.